A single sample is the source of the 11 T cell receptor beta chains below, sequenced in a study of blood T cell repertoires in COVID-19. Produced via immunoSEQ multiplex PCR; TCRdb's table is partial and in-frame only. The sample has just over 150,000 clones; approximately 80% are singletons. The specimen was peripheral blood. The receptors derive from a woman between 50 and 59 years old with acute or convalescent COVID-19.

The V gene is TRBV20-1, the J gene TRBJ2-2; D is possibly TRBD2 (7 bases). The CDR3 covers 16 residues. Germline CDR1 DFQATT, CDR2 SNEGSKA (reference sequence). V was cut by 3 bases and J by 6 bases, with 20 bases left in between. The CDR3, as DNA: TGCAGTGCTAGTGCTTTCGGCAGGGGAGGGTCCGGGGAGCTGTTTTTT. It is translated as CSASAFGRGGSGELFF.

This clone was found a few times. The chain uses TRBV2 and TRBJ1-1, with 9 bases that match TRBD1. The germline V gene encodes CDR1 SNHLY and CDR2 FYNNEI. The length of the CDR3 is 14 residues. V lost 7 bases and J lost 6; bases outside the gene matches: 9. CDR3 coding DNA: TGTGCCAGCACCCCGGGACAGGGAGTCCCTGAAGCTTTCTTT. Protein: CASTPGQGVPEAFF.

The rearrangement links TRBV2 to TRBJ2-5; weak D call: TRBD1 (6 bases). V dropped 9 bases and J dropped 1 base, with 15 bases sitting between them. The germline V gene encodes CDR1 SNHLY and CDR2 FYNNEI. The CDR3 is 14 residues long. The CDR3 coding sequence is TGTGCCAGTATACAGGGTGCATTCCAAGAGACCCAGTACTTC. This codes for CASIQGAFQETQYF.

The rearrangement links TRBV28 to TRBJ1-3; 8 positions agree with TRBD1. V shed 4 bases, J shed 2 bases, and the junction held 4 bases outside the gene matches. This CDR3 is built from 15 residues. Germline lookup yields CDR1 MDHEN and CDR2 SYDVKM. The CDR3 coding sequence is TGTGCCAGCAGTTCGGGACAGGCCCCTGGAAACACCATATATTTT. Translated: CASSSGQAPGNTIYF.

This clone was seen once. This rearrangement joins TRBV19 to TRBJ1-6; tentative D call: TRBD1 (6 bases). The germline V gene encodes CDR1 LNHDA and CDR2 SQIVND (reference sequence). Deletions cut 3 bases from V and 8 bases from J, with 14 bases between. CDR3 length equals 15 residues. The CDR3 DNA follows: TGTGCCAGTAGTATCACAGGGAACTTGGATTCACCCCTCCACTTT. This codes for CASSITGNLDSPLHF.

The chain has TRBV28 and TRBJ2-1; a weak D match, TRBD2 (5 bases). The germline V gene encodes CDR1 MDHEN and CDR2 SYDVKM. Trimming stripped 2 bases from V and 3 bases from J, with 11 bases between. This CDR3 contains 15 residues. CDR3 in amino acids: CASSLAGPHYNEQFF. The CDR3, as DNA: TGTGCCAGCAGTTTAGCGGGCCCTCACTACAATGAGCAGTTCTTC.

This clone was detected a few times. The J gene is TRBJ1-1, the V gene TRBV6-2 or TRBV6-3, with a possible D match to TRBD1 (6 bases). Germline V gene lookup returns CDR1 MNHEY and CDR2 SVGEGT. CDR3 length: 15 residues. Deletions cut 0 bases from V and 1 base from J, with 9 bases between. The CDR3 loop reads CASSYSPTGNTEAFF. As DNA, the CDR3 is TGTGCCAGCAGTTACTCCCCGACAGGGAACACTGAAGCTTTCTTT.

This chain links TRBV12-3 or TRBV12-4 with TRBJ1-5; no clear D. Trimming shortened V by 1 base and J by 10 bases, and 11 bases separated the two germline ends. The CDR3 spans 13 residues. CDR3 protein: CASSLGEGVPQHF. CDR3 bases: TGTGCCAGCAGTTTAGGAGAGGGAGTCCCCCAGCATTTT.

The chain recombines TRBV3-1 (or the pseudogene TRBV3-2) with TRBJ2-7, with TRBD2 as a possible D gene (6 bases). The germline V gene encodes CDR1 LGHDT and CDR2 YNNKEL (reference sequence). Trimming shortened V by 3 bases and J by 2 bases, and 17 bases separated the two germline ends. The CDR3 consists of 16 residues. The CDR3 nucleotides read TGTGCCAGCAGCCATCTCTTCGGCGGGGCGGCCTACGAGCAGTACTTC. Translating gives CASSHLFGGAAYEQYF.

The chain uses TRBV19 and TRBJ1-5; no clear D gene. Per germline, CDR1 LNHDA and CDR2 SQIVND (reference sequence). The CDR3 loop spans 17 amino acids. Trimming removed 3 bases at V and 0 bases at J, with 15 bases between. As DNA, the CDR3 is TGTGCCAGTAGTATCGGTGAAGGCGGGAATAGCAATCAGCCCCAGCATTTT. Encoded protein: CASSIGEGGNSNQPQHF.

The V gene is TRBV6-5, the J gene TRBJ2-1, with 10 bases lining up with TRBD2. V lost 2 bases, J lost 4 bases, and 5 bases stayed unmatched. Germline V gene lookup returns CDR1 MNHEY and CDR2 SVGAGI. CDR3 length: 16 residues. The chain's CDR3 is CASSYGASGGYNEQFF. The CDR3 DNA follows: TGTGCCAGCAGTTACGGGGCTAGCGGGGGATACAATGAGCAGTTCTTC.